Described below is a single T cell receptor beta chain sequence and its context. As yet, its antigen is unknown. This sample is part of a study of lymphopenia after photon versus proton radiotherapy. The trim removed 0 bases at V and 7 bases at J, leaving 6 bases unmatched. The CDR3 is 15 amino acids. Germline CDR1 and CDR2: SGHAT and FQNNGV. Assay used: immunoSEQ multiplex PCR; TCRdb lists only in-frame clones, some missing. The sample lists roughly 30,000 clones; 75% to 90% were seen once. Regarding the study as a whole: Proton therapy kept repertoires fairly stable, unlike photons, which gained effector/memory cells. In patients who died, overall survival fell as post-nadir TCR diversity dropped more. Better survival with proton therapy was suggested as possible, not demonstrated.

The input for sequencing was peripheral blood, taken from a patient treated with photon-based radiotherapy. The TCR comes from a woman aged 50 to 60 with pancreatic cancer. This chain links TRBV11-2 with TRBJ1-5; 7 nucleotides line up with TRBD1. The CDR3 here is CASSLESGGWQPQHF. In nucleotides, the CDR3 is TGTGCCAGCAGCTTAGAGTCAGGGGGGTGGCAGCCCCAGCATTTT.